A selection of T cell receptor beta chains follows, all from one sample in a study of long-term antiretroviral therapy in people with HIV. Some clones are missing from TCRdb's copy, which holds only in-frame ones; the method was immunoSEQ multiplex PCR. The sample shows about 26,000 clones, around 86% of them seen only once. Sequencing was performed on unsorted PBMCs, taken 2.9 years after starting antiretroviral therapy. These receptor sequences come from a man in his fifties or sixties with HIV. CDR3s include the opening cysteine and the closing phenylalanine or tryptophan. D genes are given only for firm matches. Where a row states a size, it is once, few, many or the class of an expanded clone; other rows omit it.

TRBJ1-2 | once | NA | TRBV4-1 | TGCGCCAGCAGCCAAGACGGGACAAAGGGCTATGGCTACACCTTC | CASSQDGTKGYGYTF
TRBJ1-2 | few | TRBD1 | TRBV7-3 | TGTGCCAGCAGTTTAACCCCATCGACAGGGGTTGGTGGCTACACCTTC | CASSLTPSTGVGGYTF
TRBJ2-7 | few | NA | TRBV7-9 | TGTGCCAGCAGCGCCCCGACGTACGGGGCCATCTACGAGCAGTACTTC | CASSAPTYGAIYEQYF
TRBJ2-4 | NA | TRBD1 | TRBV4-2 | TGTGCCAGCAGCCAAGATTCAAGGGGGCCGGGAAACATTCAGTACTTC | CASSQDSRGPGNIQYF
TRBJ1-1 | NA | NA | TRBV5-1 | TGCGCCAGCAGGTTGGGAGATAACACTGAAGCTTTCTTT | CASRLGDNTEAFF
TRBJ1-2 | NA | NA | TRBV23-1 | TGCGCCAGCAGTCACAGGGGAAGGGACGGCTACACCTTC | CASSHRGRDGYTF
TRBJ2-2 | NA | NA | TRBV2 | TGTGCCAGCAGTGAGTGGCGGGACACCGGGGAGCTGTTTTTT | CASSEWRDTGELFF
TRBJ2-1 | NA | NA | TRBV29-1 | TGCAGCGTTGAGGCTACCTACAATGAGCAGTTCTTC | CSVEATYNEQFF
TRBJ2-7 | NA | TRBD1 | TRBV7-9 | TGTGCCAGCAGCACCTGGGACAGTGCGAAAGGAGAGGAATACTTC | CASSTWDSAKGEEYF
TRBJ2-7 | NA | NA | TRBV6-5 | TGTGCCAGCAGTTACTCTGGATTCTCCTACGAGCAGTACTTC | CASSYSGFSYEQYF
TRBJ1-1 | NA | NA | TRBV6-5 | TGTGCCAGCAGCCCTCCCCAAGGGAACACTGAAGCTTTCTTT | CASSPPQGNTEAFF
TRBJ1-1 | NA | TRBD1 | TRBV7-3 | TGTGCCACCAGTAACGGTCAGGGGGCGCGCGCTGAAGCTTTCTTT | CATSNGQGARAEAFF
TRBJ2-7 | NA | TRBD2 | TRBV7-8 | TGTGCCAGCAGCTTAGGGGAGGGAGGTCTCGAGCAGTACTTC | CASSLGEGGLEQYF
TRBJ1-1 | once | NA | TRBV13 | TGTGCCAGCAGCTTCGGACATAACACTGAAGCTTTCTTT | CASSFGHNTEAFF
TRBJ2-3 | NA | TRBD1 | TRBV6-1 | TGTGCCAGCAGCTACAGGGGTACAGATACGCAGTATTTT | CASSYRGTDTQYF
TRBJ2-3 | NA | NA | TRBV7-6 | TGTGCCAGCAGCCTGGACAGTAGCACAGATACGCAGTATTTT | CASSLDSSTDTQYF
TRBJ1-2 | NA | NA | TRBV5-4 | TGTGCCAGCAGTGCAGGGATCAACTATGGCTACACCTTC | CASSAGINYGYTF
TRBJ1-2 | NA | NA | TRBV9 | TGTGCCAGCAGCGTCAACAGTGAAGGCGGCTACACCTTC | CASSVNSEGGYTF
TRBJ1-5 | NA | NA | TRBV7-2 | TGTGCCAGCAGCTTAGGGGATCCGAGCAATCAGCCCCAGCATTTT | CASSLGDPSNQPQHF
TRBJ2-7 | few | NA | TRBV5-6 | TGTGCCAGCAGCTCCACAGGGCGTACTCCCGGTGAGCAGTACTTC | CASSSTGRTPGEQYF
TRBJ1-2 | NA | NA | TRBV28 | TGTGCCAGCAGTTCCGGGGCGAGCTATGGCTACACCTTC | CASSSGASYGYTF
TRBJ2-7 | NA | NA | TRBV4-1 | TGCGCCAGCAGCCAACAGGAGGGTTACGAGCAGTACTTC | CASSQQEGYEQYF
TRBJ1-2 | NA | NA | TRBV2 | TGTGCCAGCAGTGCCGGTTTTTCCTATGGCTACACCTTC | CASSAGFSYGYTF
TRBJ2-7 | few | TRBD1 | TRBV4-2 | TGTGCCAGCAGCCAAGAGCCGGGACAGGGATTCCACGAGCAGTACTTC | CASSQEPGQGFHEQYF
TRBJ2-2 | NA | NA | TRBV28 | TGTGCCAGTTCTAAGCGACGAGGCGGCACCGGGGAGCTGTTTTTT | CASSKRRGGTGELFF
TRBJ1-2 | NA | TRBD1 | TRBV30 | TGTGCCTGGGGAAGGGGGCGCAGCTATGGCTACACCTTC | CAWGRGRSYGYTF
TRBJ1-2 | NA | NA | TRBV7-2 | TGTGCCAGCAGCTCTGTTGGAGGGGCTAACTATGGCTACACCTTC | CASSSVGGANYGYTF
TRBJ2-7 | NA | TRBD1 | TRBV4-1 | TGCGCCAGCAGCCTGATGAGGGACAGCTTCTACGAGCAGTACTTC | CASSLMRDSFYEQYF
TRBJ2-7 | NA | TRBD2 | TRBV19 | TGTGCCAGTAGTAGTTGGACTAGCGGGAACTACTACGAGCAGTACTTC | CASSSWTSGNYYEQYF
TRBJ2-1 | NA | NA | TRBV19 | TGTGCCAGTAGTATAAGGCCAGGGGATTCGAGGAATGAGCAGTTCTTC | CASSIRPGDSRNEQFF
TRBJ2-7 | once | TRBD1 | TRBV6-5 | TGTGCCAGCAGTTACCTCGGGACAGGGGACGGCGAGCAGTACTTC | CASSYLGTGDGEQYF
TRBJ2-7 | NA | NA | TRBV11-3 | TGTGCCAGCAGCTCCCTAATCAAGGTGACAGAGTCCTACGAGCAGTACTTC | CASSSLIKVTESYEQYF
TRBJ1-2 | once | NA | TRBV6-5 | TGTGCCAGCAGTTACTTCTATGGCTACACCTTC | CASSYFYGYTF
TRBJ2-1 | few | TRBD2 | TRBV19 | TGTGCCAGTAGTGTGGGACTAGCTTACAATGAGCAGTTCTTC | CASSVGLAYNEQFF
TRBJ2-2 | NA | NA | TRBV9 | TGTGCCAGCAGCGTAGTGGGTGTAAGGGCCGGGGAGCTGTTTTTT | CASSVVGVRAGELFF